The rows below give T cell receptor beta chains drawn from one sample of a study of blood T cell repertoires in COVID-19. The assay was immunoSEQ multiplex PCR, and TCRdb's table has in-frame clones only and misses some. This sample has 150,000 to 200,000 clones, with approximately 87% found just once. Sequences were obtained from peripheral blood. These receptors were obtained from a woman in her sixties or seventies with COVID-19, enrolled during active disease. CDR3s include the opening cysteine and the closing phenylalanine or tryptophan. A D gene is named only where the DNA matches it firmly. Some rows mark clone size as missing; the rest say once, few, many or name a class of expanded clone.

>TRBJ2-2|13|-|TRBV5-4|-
CASSSFNTGELFF
TGTGCCAGCAGCTCCTTTAACACCGGGGAGCTGTTTTTT
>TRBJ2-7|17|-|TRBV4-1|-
CASSQGIVGARRYEQYF
TGCGCCAGCAGCCAAGGGATCGTTGGGGCCAGACGCTACGAGCAGTACTTC
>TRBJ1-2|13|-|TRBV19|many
CASSSLTKNGYTF
TGTGCCAGTAGTTCGTTGACAAAGAATGGCTACACCTTC
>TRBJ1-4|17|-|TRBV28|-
CASSLADWGLTIEKLFF
TGTGCCAGCAGTTTGGCAGACTGGGGCCTCACCATTGAAAAACTGTTTTTT
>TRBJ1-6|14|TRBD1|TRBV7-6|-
CASSPGTGTSPLHF
TGTGCCAGCAGTCCCGGGACAGGGACCTCACCCCTCCACTTT
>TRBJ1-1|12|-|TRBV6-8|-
CASSHGNTEAFF
TGTGCCAGCAGCCACGGGAACACTGAAGCTTTCTTT
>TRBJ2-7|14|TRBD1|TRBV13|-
CASRLTGAGYEQYF
TGTGCCAGCAGATTGACAGGGGCCGGGTACGAGCAGTACTTC
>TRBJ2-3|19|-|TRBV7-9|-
CASSLGNSANKGRADTQYF
TGTGCCAGCAGCTTAGGAAATAGCGCCAACAAAGGAAGGGCAGATACGCAGTATTTT
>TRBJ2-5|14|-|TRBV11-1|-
CASSLVGARETQYF
TGTGCCAGCAGCTTAGTGGGGGCTCGAGAGACCCAGTACTTC
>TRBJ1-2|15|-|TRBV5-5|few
CASSLVSGGDYGYTF
TGTGCCAGCAGCTTGGTGTCGGGGGGCGACTATGGCTACACCTTC
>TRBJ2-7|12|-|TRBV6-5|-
CASSQLGREQYF
TGTGCCAGCAGTCAACTAGGTCGCGAGCAGTACTTC
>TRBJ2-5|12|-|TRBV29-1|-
CSVEQWQETQYF
TGCAGCGTTGAACAGTGGCAAGAGACCCAGTACTTC
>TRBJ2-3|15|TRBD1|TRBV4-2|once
CASRRTGVVMDTQYF
TGTGCCAGCAGACGGACAGGGGTTGTTATGGATACGCAGTATTTT